The rows below give T cell receptor beta chains drawn from one sample of a study of blood T cells in healthy people across ages. TCRdb reprocessed the 5' RACE reads via MiXCR and lists one record per CDR3 protein. The sample lists approximately 690,000 distinct CDR3 sequences; around 43% were seen once. The specimen sequenced was blood. These receptor sequences come from an elderly man in good health. Each CDR3 is given with its conserved first and last residue. Fields, in order: D gene, V gene, clone size, J gene, CDR3 DNA, CDR3 protein. A D gene is named only where the DNA matches it firmly. Size tells how often a clone was seen (once, few, many) or the class of an expanded clone, and some rows leave it out.

TRBD1	TRBV12-5	-	TRBJ2-5	TGTGCTAGTGGTTTGCAACAGGGGCAGAGGGAGACCCAGTACTTC	CASGLQQGQRETQYF
TRBD1	TRBV24-1	few	TRBJ2-1	TGTGCCACCAGTTCTGCCGGGACAGGGGTGACTGAGCAGTTCTTC	CATSSAGTGVTEQFF
-	TRBV20-1	many	TRBJ1-5	TGCAGTGCTAGATCGCGGGGCAGTCAGCCCCAGCATTTT	CSARSRGSQPQHF
-	TRBV30	-	TRBJ2-7	TGTGCCTGGAGTGTACGGACACCCAGGTCCGAGCAGTACTTC	CAWSVRTPRSEQYF
-	TRBV6-1	-	TRBJ2-6	TGTGCCAGCAGTGATGTACGGGCCAACGTCCTGACTTTC	CASSDVRANVLTF
TRBD1	TRBV10-1	-	TRBJ2-1	TGCGCCAGCAGTGAGATCGACAGGGGGCTCAATGAGCAGTTCTTC	CASSEIDRGLNEQFF
-	TRBV6-1	few	TRBJ2-3	TGTGCCAGCAGAGAGCATTCTAGCACAGATACGCAGTATTTT	CASREHSSTDTQYF
TRBD2	TRBV27	-	TRBJ2-7	TGTGCCAGCAGCACCGGGACTAGCGGAAACGAGCAGTACTTC	CASSTGTSGNEQYF
-	TRBV20-1	few	TRBJ2-3	TGCAGTGCTAGAGCCAGGGAGGGCACAGATACGCAGTATTTT	CSARAREGTDTQYF
TRBD1	TRBV4-2	-	TRBJ2-6	TGTGCCAGCAGCCAGGGAGACAGGGTGGCTGGGGCCAACGTCCTGACTTTC	CASSQGDRVAGANVLTF
TRBD2	TRBV4-2	once	TRBJ2-3	TGTGCCAGCAGCCAAGATGAGGGCGGCGGGAGGGTCAGGGCAGATACGCAGTATTTT	CASSQDEGGGRVRADTQYF
TRBD1	TRBV7-2	many	TRBJ2-1	TGTGCCAGCAGCTTACCAGGGGGCGAGGGTTACAATGAGCAGTTCTTC	CASSLPGGEGYNEQFF
TRBD2	TRBV7-2	few	TRBJ2-3	TGTGCCAGCAGCATGAGCGGGGGAGTAACAGATACGCAGTATTTT	CASSMSGGVTDTQYF
-	TRBV6-6	-	TRBJ2-3	TGTGCCAGCAAGAGCCTCACAGATACGCAGTATTTT	CASKSLTDTQYF
TRBD1	TRBV7-2	few	TRBJ2-1	TGTGCCAGCAGCCTAACAGGGGTTTACAATGAGCAGTTCTTC	CASSLTGVYNEQFF
-	TRBV5-4	-	TRBJ2-7	TGTGCCAGCAGCTTGAATTCCAGGGGAGTCTACGAGCAGTACTTC	CASSLNSRGVYEQYF
-	TRBV4-3	few	TRBJ2-2	TGCGCCAGCAGCCAAGCCCGGGGTTACACCGGGGAGCTGTTTTTT	CASSQARGYTGELFF
TRBD1	TRBV5-6	few	TRBJ2-4	TGTGCCAGCAGCCCGGGACAGGTGCTTCTAGCCAAAAACATTCAGTACTTC	CASSPGQVLLAKNIQYF
TRBD1	TRBV7-2	-	TRBJ2-1	TGTGCCAGCAGGCGGGACAGGGGTGTCTACAATGAGCAGTTCTTC	CASRRDRGVYNEQFF
-	TRBV9	-	TRBJ1-2	TGTGCCAGCGGAGACAGGCTGCGGGGCTACACCTTC	CASGDRLRGYTF
-	TRBV20-1	-	TRBJ2-5	TGCAGTGCCCCCCAGGGTGGTATAGAGACCCAGTACTTC	CSAPQGGIETQYF
TRBD2	TRBV29-1	-	TRBJ2-5	TGCAGCGTTGGGGCTAGCGGGAGGAATCGGCAAGAGACCCAGTACTTC	CSVGASGRNRQETQYF
-	TRBV7-9	-	TRBJ1-1	TGTGCCAGTGACGGGGTACGGAACACTGAAGCTTTCTTT	CASDGVRNTEAFF
TRBD2	TRBV11-2	-	TRBJ2-1	TGTGCCAGCAGCTTTTTACGCCGGACTAGCGGAGGCAGCAATGAGCAGTTCTTC	CASSFLRRTSGGSNEQFF
TRBD2	TRBV10-1	-	TRBJ2-7	TGCGCCAGCAGCCAGCGGGGGGGCCGATACAATGAGCAGTACTTC	CASSQRGGRYNEQYF
-	TRBV7-2	once	TRBJ2-3	TGTGCCAACAGCTTAGCGTGGTCAGCAGATACGCAGTATTTT	CANSLAWSADTQYF
-	TRBV28	-	TRBJ2-5	TGTGCCAGCAGTTTGGTCCTGGTGGGGGAGACCCAGTACTTC	CASSLVLVGETQYF
-	TRBV6-2/TRBV6-3	-	TRBJ2-3	TGTGCCAGCAGTTACCACAGGGCGCCGAGCACAGATACGCAGTATTTT	CASSYHRAPSTDTQYF
TRBD1	TRBV27	-	TRBJ2-5	TGTGCCAGCAGTTTATCTCTGACAGGGGGAGAGACCCAGTACTTC	CASSLSLTGGETQYF
-	TRBV29-1	few	TRBJ1-1	TGCAGCGCCCCGGACAGTCTGAACACTGAAGCTTTCTTT	CSAPDSLNTEAFF
-	TRBV6-4	-	TRBJ2-1	TGTGCCAGCAGTCCTGAAGGAGGGTTAGTCTTTAATGAGCAGTTCTTC	CASSPEGGLVFNEQFF
-	TRBV7-2	few	TRBJ2-7	TGTGCCAGCAGCCCCCAGGAGCTAGCTTCCTACGAGCAGTACTTC	CASSPQELASYEQYF
-	TRBV14	few	TRBJ2-3	TGTGCCAGCAGCCAACGTGGGACCCCGGTTGGAGCAGATACGCAGTATTTT	CASSQRGTPVGADTQYF
TRBD1	TRBV6-1	-	TRBJ1-1	TGTGCCAGCAGCCCCTGGACAGGGCCCCTGAAGTTGAACACTGAAGCTTTCTTC	CASSPWTGPLKLNTEAFF
TRBD2	TRBV3-1	-	TRBJ2-2	TGTGCCAGCAGCCAAGCAGGACTAGCGGGCCCCGGGGAGCTGTTTTTT	CASSQAGLAGPGELFF
-	TRBV4-2	few	TRBJ2-7	TGTGCCAGCAGCCAAGATGAAAGGCTTTCGAGTTACGAGCAGTACTTC	CASSQDERLSSYEQYF
-	TRBV20-1	few	TRBJ1-4	TGCAGTGCTAGAGAGCGGGGGCGATGGTCAACTAATGAAAAACTGTTTTTT	CSARERGRWSTNEKLFF
TRBD2	TRBV7-2	few	TRBJ2-3	TGTGCCAGCAGCTCCGACTCGGGAGGTCTTTTAGATACGCAGTATTTT	CASSSDSGGLLDTQYF
-	TRBV20-1	-	TRBJ2-5	TGCAGTGCCCCTAGGTCTAGGGAGGAGACCCAGTACTTC	CSAPRSREETQYF
-	TRBV7-9	-	TRBJ2-1	TGTGCCAGCAGCTTAGGCTCAGGGTCGGATGAGCAGTTCTTC	CASSLGSGSDEQFF
TRBD1	TRBV3-1	-	TRBJ2-5	TGTGCCAGCAGCCACCGACAGGGGGCGGATGAGCAGTACTTC	CASSHRQGADEQYF
-	TRBV20-1	-	TRBJ2-7	TGCAGTGCTATCCGCGGTGACAGGCCCTACGAGCAGTACTTC	CSAIRGDRPYEQYF
-	TRBV7-2	many	TRBJ2-6	TGTGCCAGCAGCTTAGTAGGGACCCCTGGGGCCAACGTCCTGACTTTC	CASSLVGTPGANVLTF
-	TRBV6-2/TRBV6-3	-	TRBJ2-7	TGTGCCAGCAGTTCAACGCCTGGGGGCTACGAGCAGTACTTC	CASSSTPGGYEQYF
-	TRBV5-1	few	TRBJ2-2	TGCGCCAGCAGCTTGGTTAGTTCAACAGTTACCGGGGAGCTGTTTTTT	CASSLVSSTVTGELFF
-	TRBV7-8	-	TRBJ2-6	TGTGCCAGCAGCTTAGAGGGCCGTCCGCTCGGGGCCAACGTCCTGACTTTC	CASSLEGRPLGANVLTF
TRBD1	TRBV5-1	few	TRBJ1-2	TGCGCCAGCAGCTACGGACAGGGAGGCTATGGCTACACCTTC	CASSYGQGGYGYTF
TRBD2	TRBV10-2	once	TRBJ2-3	TGCGCCAGCAGTGCTCTAGCGGCAGATACGCAGTATTTT	CASSALAADTQYF
-	TRBV12-3/TRBV12-4	once	TRBJ2-1	TGTGCCAGCAGGGCGGACATCTCCTACAATGAGCAGTTCTTC	CASRADISYNEQFF
-	TRBV6-6	-	TRBJ2-7	TGTGCCAGCAGGGTACAGGCCTCATCCCGCGAACAGTACTTC	CASRVQASSREQYF
-	TRBV15	-	TRBJ2-4	TGTGCCACCAGCAGAGGTTCTTCGAGGCAGTGGGAGCAGTACTTC	CATSRGSSRQWEQYF
-	TRBV29-1	few	TRBJ2-7	TGCAGCGTGGGGGTATCAACCTACGAGCAGTACTTC	CSVGVSTYEQYF
-	TRBV9	-	TRBJ2-7	TGTGCCAGCAGCACCAGACACTCCGAGCAGTACTTC	CASSTRHSEQYF